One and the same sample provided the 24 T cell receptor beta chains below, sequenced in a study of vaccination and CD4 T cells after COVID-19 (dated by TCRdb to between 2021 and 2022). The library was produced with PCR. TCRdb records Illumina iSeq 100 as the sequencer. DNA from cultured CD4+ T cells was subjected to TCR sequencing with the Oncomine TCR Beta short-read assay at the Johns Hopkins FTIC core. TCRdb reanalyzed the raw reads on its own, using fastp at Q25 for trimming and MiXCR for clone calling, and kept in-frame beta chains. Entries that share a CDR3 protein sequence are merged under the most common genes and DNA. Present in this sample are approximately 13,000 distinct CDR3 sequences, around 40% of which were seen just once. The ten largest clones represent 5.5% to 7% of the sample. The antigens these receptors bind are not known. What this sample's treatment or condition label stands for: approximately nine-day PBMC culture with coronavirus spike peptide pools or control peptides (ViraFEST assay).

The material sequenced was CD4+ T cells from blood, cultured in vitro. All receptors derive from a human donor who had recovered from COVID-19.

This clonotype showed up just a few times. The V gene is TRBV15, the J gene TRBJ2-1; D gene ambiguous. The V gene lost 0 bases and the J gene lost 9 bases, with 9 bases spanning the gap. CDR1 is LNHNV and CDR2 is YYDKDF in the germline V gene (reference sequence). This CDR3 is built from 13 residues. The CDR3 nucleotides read TGTGCCACCAGCAGAGATCAGGAGACTGAGCAGTTCTTC. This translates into CATSRDQETEQFF.

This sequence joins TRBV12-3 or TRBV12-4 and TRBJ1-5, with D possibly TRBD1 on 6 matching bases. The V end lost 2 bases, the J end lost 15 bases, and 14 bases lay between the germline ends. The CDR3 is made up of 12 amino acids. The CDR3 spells CASSLSQGSLHF. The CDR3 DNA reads TGTGCCAGCAGTTTATCCCAGGGGTCGTTGCATTTT.

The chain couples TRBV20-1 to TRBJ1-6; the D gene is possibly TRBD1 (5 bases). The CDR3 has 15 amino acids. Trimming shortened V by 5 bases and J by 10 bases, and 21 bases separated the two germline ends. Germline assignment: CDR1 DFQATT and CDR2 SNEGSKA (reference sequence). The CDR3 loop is CSAYTVGGFNSPLHF. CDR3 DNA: TGCAGTGCTTACACGGTCGGGGGATTTAACTCACCCCTCCACTTT.

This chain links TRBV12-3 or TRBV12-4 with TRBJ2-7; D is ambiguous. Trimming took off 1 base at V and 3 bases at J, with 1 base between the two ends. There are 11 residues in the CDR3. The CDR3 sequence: CASSLDYEQYF. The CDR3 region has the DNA TGTGCCAGCAGTTTAGACTACGAGCAGTACTTC.

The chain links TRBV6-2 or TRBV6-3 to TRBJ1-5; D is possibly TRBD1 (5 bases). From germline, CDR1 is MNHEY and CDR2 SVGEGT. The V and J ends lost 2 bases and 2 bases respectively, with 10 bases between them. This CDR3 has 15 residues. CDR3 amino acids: CASSYRAGRNQPQHF. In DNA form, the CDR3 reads TGTGCCAGCAGTTACAGGGCAGGGCGCAATCAGCCCCAGCATTTT.

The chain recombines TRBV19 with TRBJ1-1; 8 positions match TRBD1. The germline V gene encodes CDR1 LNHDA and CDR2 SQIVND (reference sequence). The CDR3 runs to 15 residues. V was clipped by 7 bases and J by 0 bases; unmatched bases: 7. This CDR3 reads CASKFQTGVNTEAFF. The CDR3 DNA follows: TGTGCCAGTAAGTTTCAGACAGGGGTGAACACTGAAGCTTTCTTT.

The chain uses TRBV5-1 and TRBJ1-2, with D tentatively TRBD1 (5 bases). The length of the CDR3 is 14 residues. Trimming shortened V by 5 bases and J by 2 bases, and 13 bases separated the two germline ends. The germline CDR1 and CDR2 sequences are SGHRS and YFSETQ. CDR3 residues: CASRPGTENYGYTF. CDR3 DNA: TGCGCCAGCAGGCCCGGGACCGAAAACTATGGCTACACCTTC.

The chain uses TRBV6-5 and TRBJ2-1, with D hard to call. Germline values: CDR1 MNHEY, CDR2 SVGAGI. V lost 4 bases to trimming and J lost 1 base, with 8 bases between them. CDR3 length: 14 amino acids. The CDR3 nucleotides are TGTGCCAGCAGTTCCCCTGTTTCCTACAATGAGCAGTTCTTC. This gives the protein CASSSPVSYNEQFF.

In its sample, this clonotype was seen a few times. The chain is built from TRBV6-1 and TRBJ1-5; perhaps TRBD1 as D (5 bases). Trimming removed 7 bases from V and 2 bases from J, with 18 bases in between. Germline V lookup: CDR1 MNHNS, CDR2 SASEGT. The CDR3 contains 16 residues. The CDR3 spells CASTGIGGTGNQPQHF. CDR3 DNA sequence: TGTGCCAGCACGGGAATTGGGGGAACGGGCAATCAGCCCCAGCATTTT.

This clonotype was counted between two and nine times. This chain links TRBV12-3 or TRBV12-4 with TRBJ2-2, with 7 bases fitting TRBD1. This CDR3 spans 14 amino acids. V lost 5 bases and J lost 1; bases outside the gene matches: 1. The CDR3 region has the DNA TGTGCCAGCAGTCGACAGGGGAACACCGGGGAGCTGTTTTTT. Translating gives CASSRQGNTGELFF.

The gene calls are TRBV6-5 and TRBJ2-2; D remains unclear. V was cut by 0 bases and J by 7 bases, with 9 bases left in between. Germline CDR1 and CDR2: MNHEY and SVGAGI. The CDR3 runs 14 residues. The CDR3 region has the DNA TGTGCCAGCAGTTACTCGTGGAATAACGGGGAGCTGTTTTTT. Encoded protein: CASSYSWNNGELFF.

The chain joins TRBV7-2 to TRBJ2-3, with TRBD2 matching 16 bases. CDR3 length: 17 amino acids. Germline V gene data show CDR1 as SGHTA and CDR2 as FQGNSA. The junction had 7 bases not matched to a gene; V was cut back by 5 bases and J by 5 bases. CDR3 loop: CASSPGTSGGAIDTQYF. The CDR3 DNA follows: TGTGCCAGCAGCCCCGGGACTAGCGGGGGGGCCATAGATACGCAGTATTTT.

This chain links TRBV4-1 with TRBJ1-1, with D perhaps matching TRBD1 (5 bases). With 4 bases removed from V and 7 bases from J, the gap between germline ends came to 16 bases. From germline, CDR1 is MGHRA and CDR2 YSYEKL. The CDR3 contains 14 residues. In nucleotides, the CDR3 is TGCGCCAGCAGCCTTCGGGAGGGGATGGGTGAAGCTTTCTTT. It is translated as CASSLREGMGEAFF.

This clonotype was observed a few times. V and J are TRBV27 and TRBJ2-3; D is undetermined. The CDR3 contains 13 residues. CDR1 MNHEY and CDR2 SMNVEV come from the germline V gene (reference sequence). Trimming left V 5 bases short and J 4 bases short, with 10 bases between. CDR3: CASSKYLADTQYF. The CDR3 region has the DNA TGTGCCAGCAGTAAATACTTAGCAGATACGCAGTATTTT.

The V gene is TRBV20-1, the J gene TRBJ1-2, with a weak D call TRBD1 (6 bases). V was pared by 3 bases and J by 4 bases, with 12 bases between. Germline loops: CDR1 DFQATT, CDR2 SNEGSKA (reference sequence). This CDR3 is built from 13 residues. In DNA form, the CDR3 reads TGCAGTGCTAGCGACGGGGGCTCCTATGGCTACACCTTC. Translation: CSASDGGSYGYTF.

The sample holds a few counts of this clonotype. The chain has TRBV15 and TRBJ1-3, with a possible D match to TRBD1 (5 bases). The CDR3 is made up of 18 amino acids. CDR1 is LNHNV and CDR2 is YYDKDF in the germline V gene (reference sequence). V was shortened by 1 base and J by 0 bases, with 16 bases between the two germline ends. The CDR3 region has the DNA TGTGCCACCAGCAGAGGACGAGCAGGGCCGAGCTCTGGAAACACCATATATTTT. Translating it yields CATSRGRAGPSSGNTIYF.

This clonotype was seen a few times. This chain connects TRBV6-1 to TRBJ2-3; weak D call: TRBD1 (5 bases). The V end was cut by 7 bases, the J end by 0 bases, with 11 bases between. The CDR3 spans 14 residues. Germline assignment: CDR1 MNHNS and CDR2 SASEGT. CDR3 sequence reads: CASISGFSTDTQYF. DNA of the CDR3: TGTGCCAGCATATCAGGGTTTAGCACAGATACGCAGTATTTT.

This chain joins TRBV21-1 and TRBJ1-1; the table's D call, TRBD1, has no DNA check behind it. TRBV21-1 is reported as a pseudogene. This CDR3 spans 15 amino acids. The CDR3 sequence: CASRVRGPMNTEGFF. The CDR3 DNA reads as TGTGCCAGCCGTGTCAGGGGACCAATGAACACTGAAGGTTTCTTT.

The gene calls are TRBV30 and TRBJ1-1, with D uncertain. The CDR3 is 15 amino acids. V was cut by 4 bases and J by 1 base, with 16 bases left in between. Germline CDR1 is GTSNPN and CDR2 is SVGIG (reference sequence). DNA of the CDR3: TGTGCCTGGAATCGTGATACCATAAAGAACACTGAAGCTTTCTTT. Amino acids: CAWNRDTIKNTEAFF.

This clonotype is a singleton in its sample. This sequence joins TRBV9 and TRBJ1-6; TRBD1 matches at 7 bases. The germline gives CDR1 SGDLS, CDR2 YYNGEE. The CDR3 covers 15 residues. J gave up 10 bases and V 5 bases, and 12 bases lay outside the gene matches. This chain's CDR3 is CASSATDREGSPLHF. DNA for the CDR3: TGTGCCAGCAGTGCCACCGACAGGGAGGGATCACCCCTCCACTTT. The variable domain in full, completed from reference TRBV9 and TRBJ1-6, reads DSGVTQTPKHLITATGQRVTLRCSPRSGDLSVYWYQQSLDQGLQFLIQYYNGEERAKGNILERFSAQQFPDLHSELNLSSLELGDSALYFCASSATDREGSPLHFGNGTRLTVT.

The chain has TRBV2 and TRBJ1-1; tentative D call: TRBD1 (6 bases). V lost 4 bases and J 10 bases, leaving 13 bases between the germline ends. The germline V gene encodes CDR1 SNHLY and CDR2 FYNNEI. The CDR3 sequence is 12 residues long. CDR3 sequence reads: CASSGLDRPAFF. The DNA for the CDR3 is TGTGCCAGCAGTGGTCTCGACAGGCCAGCTTTCTTT.

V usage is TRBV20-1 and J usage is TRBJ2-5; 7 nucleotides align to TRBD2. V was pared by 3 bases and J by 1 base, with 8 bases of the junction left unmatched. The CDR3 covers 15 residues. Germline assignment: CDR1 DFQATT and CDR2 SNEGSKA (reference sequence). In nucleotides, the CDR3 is TGCAGTGCTAGTGACGCGGAGCGGGGCCAAGAGACCCAGTACTTC. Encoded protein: CSASDAERGQETQYF.

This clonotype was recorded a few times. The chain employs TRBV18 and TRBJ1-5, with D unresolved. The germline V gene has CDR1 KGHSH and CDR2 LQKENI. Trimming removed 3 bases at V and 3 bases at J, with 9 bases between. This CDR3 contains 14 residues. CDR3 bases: TGTGCCAGCTCACCGACCGAGAACAATCAGCCCCAGCATTTT. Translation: CASSPTENNQPQHF.

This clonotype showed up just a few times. The CDR3 loop reads CASRMNTEAFF. CDR3 coding DNA: TGTGCCAGCCGGATGAACACTGAAGCTTTCTTT. The chain recombines TRBV6-1 with TRBJ1-1; D is unresolved. The ends were cut back, 8 bases at V and 0 bases at J, with 4 bases in the middle. Looked up from germline, CDR1 is MNHNS and CDR2 is SASEGT. The CDR3 totals 11 residues.